Following are 27 T cell receptor beta chains from one sample sequenced in a study of blood T cell repertoires in COVID-19 (TCRdb year 2020). The library relied on the immunoSEQ multiplex PCR assay. Entries here come from immuneACCESS through TCRdb and include only in-frame sequences with V and J called. Some clones fail to appear in such tables; in the studies checked, an unresolved V gene covers under half of the shortfall, and the cause of the remainder is unknown. The sample includes 85,000 to 90,000 clones, with 65% to 90% observed a single time. The top ten clones comprise 15% to 20% of the sample. Sequenced material: peripheral blood. The receptors were sampled from a woman of 80 years or more with active or convalescent COVID-19.

The V gene is TRBV6-1, the J gene TRBJ2-2, with 12 nucleotides matching TRBD2. Germline-derived CDR1 and CDR2 are MNHNS and SASEGT. CDR3 length: 16 amino acids. J was trimmed by 6 bases and V by 6 bases; bases with no gene match: 8. CDR3 residues: CASRERLAGAPGELFF. As DNA, the CDR3 is TGTGCCAGCAGGGAAAGACTAGCGGGAGCCCCCGGGGAGCTGTTTTTT.

This chain uses TRBV6-5 with TRBJ2-7; D is uncertain. CDR1 and CDR2 from the germline V gene are MNHEY and SVGAGI. V was pared by 6 bases and J by 2 bases, with 8 bases between. The CDR3 spans 12 residues. CDR3: CASSRSPYEQYF. DNA for the CDR3: TGTGCCAGCAGCCGTTCTCCCTACGAGCAGTACTTC.

V and J are TRBV4-2 and TRBJ1-2; 10 bases line up with TRBD1. Per germline, CDR1 LGHNA and CDR2 YNFKEQ. The CDR3 length is 16 residues. Trimming at V came to 0 bases and at J to 2 bases, leaving 3 bases not matched to a gene. The CDR3: CASSQDRQGANYGYTF. CDR3 bases: TGTGCCAGCAGCCAAGATCGACAGGGGGCCAACTATGGCTACACCTTC.

The chain carries TRBV5-1 and TRBJ1-6, with D possibly being TRBD1 (6 bases). Trimming removed 6 bases at V and 7 bases at J, with 14 bases between. This CDR3 has 14 amino acids. Germline V gene data show CDR1 as SGHRS and CDR2 as YFSETQ. The CDR3 DNA sequence: TGCGCCAGCACAACGGAAGGGGGAAATTCACCCCTCCACTTT. Amino acid sequence: CASTTEGGNSPLHF.

This chain uses TRBV5-1 with TRBJ1-3, with unresolved D. V was trimmed by 2 bases and J by 1 base, leaving 19 bases between them. The CDR3 runs to 18 residues. Germline CDR1 and CDR2: SGHRS and YFSETQ. The CDR3 reads CASSLGPLGGLSGNTIYF. DNA of the CDR3: TGCGCCAGCAGCTTAGGCCCCCTAGGTGGGTTATCTGGAAACACCATATATTTT.

The chain couples TRBV7-8 to TRBJ2-5; 10 nucleotides align to TRBD2. The length of the CDR3 is 15 residues. V trimming: 6 bases; J trimming: 4 bases; junction bases outside the gene matches: 8. In germline, CDR1 is SGHVS, CDR2 FQNEAQ. CDR3 protein: CASRLSGGAGETQYF. The CDR3 coding sequence is TGTGCCAGCAGGCTGAGCGGGGGGGCCGGAGAGACCCAGTACTTC.

This rearrangement joins TRBV2 to TRBJ1-5; tentatively, D is TRBD1 (5 bases). Trimming pared 8 bases from V and 5 bases from J, leaving 13 bases between. Looked up from germline, CDR1 is SNHLY and CDR2 is FYNNEI. This CDR3 region has 13 residues. The CDR3 nucleotides are TGTGCCAGCGGAGGGGAGGTTGATCAGCCCCAGCATTTT. Protein: CASGGEVDQPQHF.

This clone appeared once. The chain carries TRBV7-3 and TRBJ2-5; TRBD1 matches at 7 bases. Germline V gene sequence: CDR1 SGHTA, CDR2 FQGTGA. V gave up 3 bases and J gave up 5 bases; unmatched junction bases: 9. The CDR3 is made up of 15 amino acids. In DNA, the CDR3 is TGTGCCAGCAGCTTCGAAGGCCTCAGGGGGGAGACCCAGTACTTC. It translates to CASSFEGLRGETQYF.

The V call is TRBV19, the J call TRBJ2-3; 9 bases agree with TRBD2. Trimming at V came to 4 bases and at J to 3 bases, leaving 11 bases not matched to a gene. This CDR3 region has 17 residues. The germline V gene has CDR1 LNHDA and CDR2 SQIVND (reference sequence). This CDR3 is CASSKRLNSGSTDTQYF. CDR3 bases: TGTGCCAGTAGTAAACGACTGAATAGCGGGAGTACAGATACGCAGTATTTT.

CDR3 in amino acids: CASSPLGGSSRDTQYF. The DNA for the CDR3 is TGTGCCAGCAGCCCCCTTGGCGGGAGTTCCAGGGATACGCAGTATTTT. The V call is TRBV7-2, the J call TRBJ2-3, with TRBD2 identical over 7 bases. V shed 5 bases and J 6 bases; nucleotides not matched to a gene: 14. The CDR3 has 16 amino acids. Germline CDR1 and CDR2: SGHTA and FQGNSA.

This chain joins TRBV19 and TRBJ2-1; 16 bases agree with TRBD2. The CDR3 consists of 16 residues. Germline loops: CDR1 LNHDA, CDR2 SQIVND (reference sequence). Trimming at V came to 6 bases and at J to 8 bases, leaving 7 bases not matched to a gene. The CDR3 sequence is CASSEKGLAGGYEQFF. The CDR3, as DNA: TGTGCCAGTAGCGAGAAGGGACTAGCGGGAGGGTATGAGCAGTTCTTC.

A single count supports this clone. V gene TRBV7-9 combines with J gene TRBJ1-2; 7 bases map to TRBD1. J gave up 3 bases and V 4 bases, and 8 bases lay outside the gene matches. CDR3 size: 15 residues. Germline-derived CDR1 and CDR2 are SEHNR and FQNEAQ (reference sequence). Here the CDR3 reads CASSSRGGGDYGYTF. CDR3 coding DNA: TGTGCCAGCAGCTCTAGAGGAGGGGGCGACTATGGCTACACCTTC.

V gene TRBV19 combines with J gene TRBJ2-7; TRBD1 agrees at 7 bases. Per the germline V gene, CDR1 is LNHDA and CDR2 is SQIVND (reference sequence). The CDR3 totals 15 residues. V was clipped by 4 bases and J by 6 bases; unmatched bases: 12. This CDR3 reads CASSRTLTGLSEQYF. In DNA, the CDR3 is TGTGCCAGTAGTAGGACCCTGACAGGGTTATCCGAGCAGTACTTC. The entire variable domain, with the rest obtained from reference TRBV19 and TRBJ2-7, is as follows: DGGITQSPKYLFRKEGQNVTLSCEQNLNHDAMYWYRQDPGQGLRLIYYSQIVNDFQKGDIAEGYSVSREKKESFPLTVTSAQKNPTAFYLCASSRTLTGLSEQYFGPGTRLTVT.

As concerns this clone: It is likely a read error, because the conserved phenylalanine at the end of the CDR3 is missing. Because the CDR3's place on the DNA is in doubt, the DNA is left out and the CDR3 is given as listed by TCRdb. The J gene is TRBJ1-2, the V gene TRBV10-3; TRBD1 was called by the table and not checked on the DNA. From its first to its last residue, the CDR3 has 14 amino acids. Germline CDR1 and CDR2: ENHRY and SYGVKD. CDR3: CAISERSPGHSNLL.

The chain carries TRBV18 and TRBJ1-1; no reliable D call. CDR1 and CDR2 (germline): KGHSH, LQKENI. Trimming took 3 bases from V and 1 from J, leaving 15 bases between them. The CDR3 spans 16 residues. CDR3 sequence (DNA): TGTGCCAGCTCACCTATAAAGGACTCGAGGAACACTGAAGCTTTCTTT. Translation gives CASSPIKDSRNTEAFF.

The V call is TRBV19, the J call TRBJ2-5, with D tentatively TRBD1 (6 bases). CDR3 length: 15 amino acids. Germline lookup yields CDR1 LNHDA and CDR2 SQIVND (reference sequence). Deletions cut 5 bases from V and 4 bases from J, with 17 bases between. CDR3 amino acids: CASSAGRGRLETQYF. The CDR3 DNA is TGTGCCAGTAGTGCGGGCAGGGGACGTTTAGAGACCCAGTACTTC.

The rearrangement links TRBV27 to TRBJ2-5; 10 bases match TRBD2. With V trimmed by 2 bases and J by 5 bases, 5 bases remained unmatched. Germline CDR1 MNHEY, CDR2 SMNVEV (reference sequence). The CDR3 sequence is 15 residues long. CDR3 protein: CASSLTSGDWETQYF. In DNA form, the CDR3 reads TGTGCCAGCAGTTTAACTAGCGGGGATTGGGAGACCCAGTACTTC.

CDR3 DNA: TGTGCCAGCAGCGTAGCTAGTGGGGCAGGACCGAACACCGGGGAGCTGTTTTTT. Its protein product is CASSVASGAGPNTGELFF. The chain is built from TRBV9 and TRBJ2-2; the D gene is possibly TRBD1 (5 bases). The V end lost 0 bases, the J end lost 0 bases, and 15 bases lay between the germline ends. The V gene's germline CDR1 is SGDLS and CDR2 YYNGEE. This CDR3 region has 18 residues.

This chain connects TRBV9 to TRBJ2-4, with D hard to call. The CDR3 covers 15 residues. Germline CDR1 SGDLS, CDR2 YYNGEE. Trimming shortened V by 0 bases and J by 2 bases, and 9 bases separated the two germline ends. The CDR3 coding sequence is TGTGCCAGCAGCGTAGGAAGGAGTACCAAAAACATTCAGTACTTC. This gives the protein CASSVGRSTKNIQYF.

The chain carries TRBV7-9 and TRBJ1-5; TRBD1 agrees at 10 bases. V lost 3 bases to trimming and J lost 3 bases; unmatched junction nucleotides: 8. The CDR3 length is 17 residues. Germline-derived CDR1 and CDR2 are SEHNR and FQNEAQ (reference sequence). CDR3 loop: CASSLAGTGVINQPQHF. As DNA, the CDR3 is TGTGCCAGCAGCTTGGCCGGGACAGGGGTCATCAATCAGCCCCAGCATTTT. The variable domain in full, completed from reference TRBV7-9 and TRBJ1-5, reads DTGVSQNPRHKITKRGQNVTFRCDPISEHNRLYWYRQTLGQGPEFLTYFQNEAQLEKSRLLSDRFSAERPKGSFSTLEIQRTEQGDSAMYLCASSLAGTGVINQPQHFGDGTRLSIL.

The V and J genes are TRBV7-9 and TRBJ2-7; the D gene is possibly TRBD1 (5 bases). The CDR3 has 13 residues. Germline V gene data show CDR1 as SEHNR and CDR2 as FQNEAQ (reference sequence). V was clipped by 5 bases and J by 3 bases, with 11 bases between them. The CDR3 bases are TGTGCCAGCAGCCTACAGACAGACTACGAGCAGTACTTC. Its protein is CASSLQTDYEQYF.

This clone was detected once. The genes are TRBV6-2 or TRBV6-3 and TRBJ1-5, with unresolved D. V lost 3 bases and J 7 bases, leaving 13 bases between the germline ends. Germline-derived CDR1 and CDR2 are MNHEY and SVGEGT. This CDR3 contains 14 residues. The CDR3 sequence is CASSYLAGQQPQHF. The CDR3, as DNA: TGTGCCAGCAGTTATCTGGCAGGTCAACAGCCCCAGCATTTT.

The CDR3 reads CSVGGAWDTDTQYF. DNA of the CDR3: TGCAGCGTAGGGGGGGCGTGGGACACAGATACGCAGTATTTT. The chain joins TRBV29-1 to TRBJ2-3; D may be TRBD2 (7 bases). The CDR3 loop spans 14 amino acids. Trimming pared 6 bases from V and 2 bases from J, leaving 15 bases between. Germline V lookup: CDR1 SQVTM, CDR2 ANQGSEA.

This clone showed up just once. This chain links TRBV5-4 with TRBJ1-2, with D uncertain. The ends were cut back, 6 bases at V and 2 bases at J, with 17 bases in the middle. Germline CDR1 SGHNT, CDR2 YYREEE (reference sequence). This CDR3 is 15 amino acids long. Written as DNA, the CDR3 is TGTGCCAGCAAAGCAGTGTCAGGTCCAAACTATGGCTACACCTTC. Protein sequence: CASKAVSGPNYGYTF.

This sequence joins TRBV7-2 and TRBJ1-2, with D hard to call. From germline, CDR1 is SGHTA and CDR2 FQGNSA. Trimming pared 0 bases from V and 14 bases from J, leaving 13 bases between. This CDR3 comprises 12 residues. In nucleotides, the CDR3 is TGTGCCAGCAGCTTAGCTTTTGCCGGCAGGACCTTC. Translating gives CASSLAFAGRTF.

The rearrangement uses TRBV6-5 and TRBJ1-5; 7 bases agree with TRBD1. This CDR3 contains 15 residues. Germline trimming cut 4 bases from V and 7 bases from J; bases unmatched to any gene: 10. Germline V gene sequence: CDR1 MNHEY, CDR2 SVGAGI. The DNA for the CDR3 is TGTGCCAGCAGTTGGGACAGCGGAGGAGGGCAGCCCCAGCATTTT. Translation gives CASSWDSGGGQPQHF.

The J gene is TRBJ1-1, the V gene TRBV6-5; D is uncertain. V lost 5 bases and J 1 base, leaving 8 bases between the germline ends. There are 13 residues in the CDR3. Germline loops: CDR1 MNHEY, CDR2 SVGAGI. The CDR3 protein is CASSPFKNTEAFF. The CDR3 coding sequence is TGTGCCAGCAGTCCATTCAAGAACACTGAAGCTTTCTTT.